A selection of T cell receptor beta chains follows, all from one sample in a study of cytomegalovirus exposure and HLA in healthy donors. TCRdb's copy holds only in-frame clones and misses some; the assay was immunoSEQ multiplex PCR. The table gives 150,000 to 200,000 clones; the top ten clones make up 0.7% to 1% of it. The source material was PBMCs. The receptors shown here come from a woman in her late teens or twenties in good health and CMV-seropositive. The CDR3 runs from the conserved cysteine through the conserved F or W. A D gene is named only where the DNA matches it firmly.

cdr3_aa	cdr3_nt	d_call	v_call	j_call
CASSLEAGQETQYF	TGTGCCAGCAGCTTGGAAGCGGGGCAAGAGACCCAGTACTTC	TRBD2	TRBV5-4	TRBJ2-5
CASSLTPADTQYF	TGTGCCAGCAGCTTAACGCCAGCGGATACGCAGTATTTT	-	TRBV7-3	TRBJ2-3
CAWSWTGGGNTIYF	TGTGCCTGGAGTTGGACAGGAGGCGGAAACACCATATATTTT	TRBD1	TRBV30	TRBJ1-3
CASTLLLGAHDEQYF	TGTGCCAGCACGCTCCTATTGGGGGCGCACGACGAGCAGTACTTC	-	TRBV7-9	TRBJ2-7
CATSRSGDRYNQPQHF	TGTGCCACCAGCAGATCGGGTGACAGATACAATCAGCCCCAGCATTTT	-	TRBV15	TRBJ1-5
CASSVTGVGAVAFF	TGTGCCAGCAGTGTGACAGGGGTTGGAGCCGTGGCTTTCTTT	TRBD1	TRBV6-1	TRBJ1-1
CSATGETQYF	TGCAGTGCTACGGGAGAGACCCAGTACTTC	-	TRBV20-1	TRBJ2-5
CASRGTSGAHTGELFF	TGTGCCAGCAGGGGGACTAGCGGGGCCCACACCGGGGAGCTGTTTTTT	TRBD2	TRBV7-9	TRBJ2-2
CASSPEAGQGANAFF	TGTGCCAGCAGCCCAGAGGCCGGCCAGGGGGCAAACGCTTTCTTT	TRBD1	TRBV4-2	TRBJ1-1
CAISDKSAGGVEQFF	TGTGCCATCAGTGATAAGTCGGCAGGAGGCGTGGAGCAGTTCTTC	-	TRBV10-3	TRBJ2-1
CASSEWNRGREETQYF	TGTGCCAGCAGTGAATGGAACAGGGGGCGGGAAGAGACCCAGTACTTC	TRBD1	TRBV6-1	TRBJ2-5
CASSPGTATSSTDTQYF	TGTGCCAGCTCGCCCGGGACAGCGACGTCTAGCACAGATACGCAGTATTTT	TRBD1	TRBV18	TRBJ2-3
CASSLAGGTGNGYTF	TGTGCCAGCAGCTTAGCCGGGGGGACAGGAAATGGCTACACCTTC	TRBD1	TRBV11-1	TRBJ1-2
CASSLLGFGETEAFF	TGTGCCAGCAGCTTGTTGGGTTTCGGGGAGACTGAAGCTTTCTTT	-	TRBV5-6	TRBJ1-1
CASSLTSGVYNEQFF	TGCGCCAGCAGCTTGACTAGCGGGGTATACAATGAGCAGTTCTTC	TRBD2	TRBV5-1	TRBJ2-1
CASSMLAGINTDTQYF	TGTGCCAGTAGTATGTTAGCGGGGATAAACACAGATACGCAGTATTTT	TRBD2	TRBV19	TRBJ2-3
CASSAVDLYGYEQYF	TGTGCCAGCAGCGCCGTGGACTTGTATGGCTACGAGCAGTACTTC	-	TRBV7-2	TRBJ2-7
CASSVNYIEQFF	TGTGCCAGCAGTGTAAACTATATTGAGCAGTTCTTC	-	TRBV2	TRBJ2-1
CATSLKYTPTEAFF	TGTGCCACCAGCCTCAAATACACACCTACTGAAGCTTTCTTT	-	TRBV15	TRBJ1-1
CASSRRQGPAYGYTF	TGTGCCAGCAGCCGAAGACAGGGACCGGCCTATGGCTACACCTTC	TRBD1	TRBV7-8	TRBJ1-2
CAWSRLAANTGELFF	TGTGCCTGGAGTCGGCTAGCGGCGAACACCGGGGAGCTGTTTTTT	TRBD2	TRBV30	TRBJ2-2
CASSSGAQTAEAFF	TGTGCCAGCAGCTCCGGTGCACAGACAGCAGAAGCTTTCTTT	-	TRBV11-3	TRBJ1-1
CASSQGNTGELFF	TGTGCCAGCAGCCAGGGAAACACCGGGGAGCTGTTTTTT	-	TRBV7-9	TRBJ2-2
CASSAFDEQFF	TGTGCCAGCAGTGCGTTCGATGAGCAGTTCTTC	-	TRBV2	TRBJ2-1
CASSLGGSFEQFF	TGTGCCAGCAGTTTGGGCGGGTCATTTGAGCAGTTCTTC	-	TRBV27	TRBJ2-1
CSVEPGETQYF	TGCAGCGTTGAACCCGGGGAGACCCAGTACTTC	-	TRBV29-1	TRBJ2-5
CASTGGRWPQHF	TGTGCCTCCACAGGGGGCCGCTGGCCCCAGCATTTT	TRBD1	TRBV7-8	TRBJ1-5
CAWSPLITSFAEAFF	TGTGCCTGGAGTCCCCTTATTACCAGTTTTGCTGAAGCTTTCTTT	-	TRBV30	TRBJ1-1
CASSAHRGRNTGELFF	TGTGCCAGCAGTGCTCACAGGGGGAGAAACACCGGGGAGCTGTTTTTT	TRBD1	TRBV27	TRBJ2-2
CASSLGERGSQYF	TGTGCCAGCAGCCTAGGCGAAAGGGGCTCGCAGTATTTT	-	TRBV7-3	TRBJ2-3
CASSSGLIQETQYF	TGTGCCAGCAGCTCTGGACTGATCCAAGAGACCCAGTACTTC	-	TRBV5-6	TRBJ2-5
CASSGGTGLNNSPLHF	TGTGCCAGCAGTGGGGGAACAGGATTAAATAATTCACCCCTCCACTTT	-	TRBV6-1	TRBJ1-6
CASSYLTGVETGELFF	TGTGCCAGCAGCTACCTCACAGGGGTAGAAACCGGGGAGCTGTTTTTT	TRBD1	TRBV7-3	TRBJ2-2
CASSGDNQPQHF	TGTGCCAGCTCCGGGGACAATCAGCCCCAGCATTTT	-	TRBV18	TRBJ1-5
CASSSRLAGGPETQYF	TGTGCCAGCAGCTCACGACTAGCGGGGGGGCCGGAGACCCAGTACTTC	TRBD2	TRBV7-2	TRBJ2-5
CASRAWDSPYEQYF	TGTGCCAGCAGGGCGTGGGACAGCCCTTACGAGCAGTACTTC	TRBD1	TRBV6-5	TRBJ2-7
CASSPPGSGNTIYF	TGTGCCAGCAGCCCCCCCGGCTCTGGAAACACCATATATTTT	-	TRBV9	TRBJ1-3
CASSLHLSYEQYF	TGTGCCAGCAGTTTACATCTTAGTTACGAGCAGTACTTC	-	TRBV27	TRBJ2-7
CASSERQGAYNEQFF	TGTGCCAGCAGTGAACGGCAGGGGGCCTACAATGAGCAGTTCTTC	TRBD1	TRBV2	TRBJ2-1
CAWSLRGRSYGYTF	TGTGCCTGGAGTTTGCGGGGGCGAAGCTATGGCTACACCTTC	-	TRBV30	TRBJ1-2
CASSKGDTTVEQYF	TGTGCCAGCAGCAAGGGGGACACCACCGTCGAGCAGTACTTC	-	TRBV5-4	TRBJ2-7
CASSQPGTAFAGYTF	TGTGCCAGCAGCCAACCCGGGACAGCCTTCGCGGGCTACACCTTC	TRBD1	TRBV9	TRBJ1-2
CASSHRDRETQYF	TGCGCCAGCAGCCATCGCGACAGGGAGACCCAGTACTTC	-	TRBV4-3	TRBJ2-5
CASSLGITRTDTYGYTF	TGTGCCAGCAGCTTGGGCATTACTCGGACAGACACTTATGGCTACACCTTC	-	TRBV5-4	TRBJ1-2
CASSLAGLPAGELFF	TGTGCCAGCAGCTTAGCGGGACTACCTGCCGGGGAGCTGTTTTTT	TRBD2	TRBV5-6	TRBJ2-2
CASSLAAASTDTQYF	TGTGCCAGCAGCTTGGCGGCGGCCTCCACAGATACGCAGTATTTT	-	TRBV5-4	TRBJ2-3
CASSLSGGSSTDTQYF	TGCGCCAGCAGCTTGTCGGGGGGATCTAGCACAGATACGCAGTATTTT	TRBD2	TRBV5-1	TRBJ2-3
CASSFTGTNYGYTF	TGTGCCAGCAGTTTCACGGGTACTAACTATGGCTACACCTTC	-	TRBV28	TRBJ1-2
CASSLAQSYEQYF	TGTGCCAGCAGCTTAGCTCAGTCCTACGAGCAGTACTTC	-	TRBV11-1	TRBJ2-7
CSVHGFAGQSYNEQFF	TGCAGCGTCCACGGGTTCGCGGGACAGAGCTACAATGAGCAGTTCTTC	-	TRBV29-1	TRBJ2-1